The 23 T cell receptor beta chains below were found in one sample sequenced in a study of blood T cells in healthy people across ages. The second PCR ran roughly 6 to 12 cycles with a sample-barcoded 5' primer and J-beta primers. One entry per CDR3 protein results from TCRdb running MiXCR on the 5' RACE reads. Here the sample spans hundreds of thousands of distinct CDR3 sequences, less than 60% being singletons. Source material: blood. These receptors originate from a man older than 75 in good health.

In this sample, this clonotype turned up many times. The rearrangement joins TRBV7-2 to TRBJ2-1, with 8 bases identical to TRBD1. Germline V lookup: CDR1 SGHTA, CDR2 FQGNSA. The CDR3 has 14 residues. The J segment lost 6 bases and the V segment lost 4 bases, leaving 5 bases of the junction unmatched. CDR3 in amino acids: CASSSRTGSNEQFF. CDR3 nucleotide sequence: TGTGCCAGCAGCTCCAGGACAGGGTCCAATGAGCAGTTCTTC.

The chain recombines TRBV15 with TRBJ2-6; D not resolved. The V gene's germline CDR1 is LNHNV and CDR2 YYDKDF (reference sequence). Trimming took 4 bases from V and 0 from J, leaving 7 bases between them. The CDR3 is made up of 15 amino acids. CDR3 in amino acids: CATSTEPSGANVLTF. The CDR3 DNA reads as TGTGCCACCAGCACCGAACCCTCTGGGGCCAACGTCCTGACTTTC.

Ten or more counts support this clonotype. This rearrangement joins TRBV29-1 to TRBJ2-6, with D perhaps assigned TRBD1 or TRBD2 (5 bases each). Trimming pared 7 bases from V and 5 bases from J, leaving 12 bases between. Germline loops: CDR1 SQVTM, CDR2 ANQGSEA. There are 13 residues in the CDR3. CDR3 sequence: CSAGTTRANVLTF. The CDR3 DNA follows: TGCAGCGCCGGGACGACCAGGGCCAACGTCCTGACTTTC.

This clonotype was counted between two and nine times. This chain joins TRBV20-1 and TRBJ1-6; 8 positions agree with TRBD1. V was clipped by 5 bases and J by 7 bases; unmatched bases: 1. Germline assignment: CDR1 DFQATT and CDR2 SNEGSKA (reference sequence). The CDR3 has 12 amino acids. CDR3 region: CSAWTGNSPLHF. DNA for the CDR3: TGCAGTGCTTGGACAGGGAATTCACCCCTCCACTTT.

The rearrangement joins TRBV20-1 to TRBJ2-1; tentatively, D is TRBD2 (6 bases). Germline CDR1 reads DFQATT; CDR2 reads SNEGSKA (reference sequence). This CDR3 spans 15 amino acids. With 6 bases removed from V and 5 bases from J, the gap between germline ends came to 20 bases. DNA of the CDR3: TGCAGTGCCGTTACCTGGGACTCAGCAAACAATGAGCAGTTCTTC. Translated, it gives CSAVTWDSANNEQFF.

On this clonotype itself: Its ends do not fully match the called genes, so a read error is possible. The chain is built from TRBV7-3 and TRBJ2-3; 10 bases are shared with TRBD2. Per the germline V gene, CDR1 is SGHTA and CDR2 is FQGTGA. The CDR3 has 15 amino acids. CDR3 protein: CASSSGLAETDTQYF. The CDR3 DNA sequence: TGTGCCAGCAGCTCCGGACTAGCGGAGACAGATACTCAGTATTTT. The whole variable domain, filled in from reference TRBV7-3 and TRBJ2-3, reads GAGVSQTPSNKVTEKGKYVELRCDPISGHTALYWYRQSLGQGPEFLIYFQGTGAADDSGLPNDRFFAVRPEGSVSTLKIQRTERGDSAVYLCASSSGLAETDTQYFGPGTRLTVL.

CDR3 residues: CATSRDKGSYEQYF. The CDR3 bases are TGTGCCACCAGCAGAGATAAGGGGTCCTACGAGCAGTACTTC. The rearrangement links TRBV15 to TRBJ2-7; a weak D match, TRBD1 (5 bases). The CDR3 loop spans 14 amino acids. CDR1 and CDR2 from the germline V gene are LNHNV and YYDKDF (reference sequence). V dropped 0 bases and J dropped 1 base, with 7 bases sitting between them.

Ten or more counts support this clonotype. V gene TRBV9 combines with J gene TRBJ2-6; D unclear. This CDR3 region has 13 residues. V was pared by 4 bases and J by 0 bases, with 2 bases between. CDR1 SGDLS and CDR2 YYNGEE come from the germline V gene. For the CDR3, the DNA is TGTGCCAGCAGCCACTCTGGGGCCAACGTCCTGACTTTC. Translating it yields CASSHSGANVLTF.

Only a few counts were recorded for this clonotype. The CDR3 region is CAWSPELGGQYF. CDR3 DNA sequence: TGTGCCTGGAGTCCAGAACTAGGAGGACAGTACTTC. The chain employs TRBV30 and TRBJ2-5, with TRBD2 as a possible D gene (5 bases). This CDR3 contains 12 residues. Germline CDR1 GTSNPN, CDR2 SVGIG (reference sequence). V shed 2 bases and J shed 11 bases, with 15 bases lying between them.

The CDR3 reads CASSAQGANSPLHF. As DNA, the CDR3 is TGTGCCAGCAGCGCGCAGGGGGCGAATTCACCCCTCCACTTT. The chain couples TRBV3-1 to TRBJ1-6; TRBD1 agrees at 8 bases. This CDR3 is 14 amino acids long. Per the germline V gene, CDR1 is LGHDT and CDR2 is YNNKEL (reference sequence). After removal of 5 bases from V and 7 bases from J, the junction contained 4 bases not matched to a gene.

About this clonotype: Being one base from a much bigger clone, this may be a read error. The chain joins TRBV11-2 to TRBJ2-3; D is perhaps TRBD1 or TRBD2 (5 bases each). CDR3 length: 15 residues. Germline CDR1 SGHAT, CDR2 FQNNGV. Here the CDR3 reads CASSLMRDHTDAQYF. As DNA, the CDR3 is TGTGCCAGCAGCTTAATGAGGGACCACACAGATGCGCAGTATTTT.

The gene calls are TRBV6-6 and TRBJ1-6; D is ambiguous. Per germline, CDR1 MNHNY and CDR2 SVGAGI (reference sequence). Trimming left V 0 bases short and J 7 bases short, with 10 bases between. CDR3 length equals 15 residues. This CDR3 reads CASSYSTRGNSPLHF. The CDR3 DNA follows: TGTGCCAGCAGTTACTCGACCCGCGGCAATTCACCCCTCCACTTT.

This clonotype was detected a few times. The chain has TRBV29-1 and TRBJ2-7; TRBD1 matches at 7 bases. The J call is doubtful: the DNA matches TRBJ2-5 better. This CDR3 has 14 residues. CDR1 and CDR2 from the germline V gene are SQVTM and ANQGSEA. CDR3 amino acids: CSVEDRGTAETQYF. CDR3 DNA: TGCAGCGTTGAAGATAGAGGGACAGCGGAGACCCAGTACTTC.

The CDR3 DNA reads as TGTGCCAGCAGTTTCCAGCAGTTCACAGATACGCAGTATTTT. This encodes CASSFQQFTDTQYF. The chain recombines TRBV6-6 with TRBJ2-3; no clear D. The CDR3 runs to 14 residues. Trimming removed 4 bases from V and 2 bases from J, with 10 bases in between. Germline assignment: CDR1 MNHNY and CDR2 SVGAGI (reference sequence).

The chain links TRBV29-1 to TRBJ1-4, with 9 bases aligning to TRBD1. The ends lost 6 bases at V and 4 bases at J; junction bases unmatched: 6. Per germline, CDR1 SQVTM and CDR2 ANQGSEA. CDR3 length: 14 amino acids. CDR3 amino acids: CSVARDRDNEKLFF. The DNA for the CDR3 is TGCAGCGTCGCTAGGGACAGGGATAATGAAAAACTGTTTTTT. Looking up the rest from reference TRBV29-1 and TRBJ1-4 gives the full variable domain: SAVISQKPSRDICQRGTSLTIQCQVDSQVTMMFWYRQQPGQSLTLIATANQGSEATYESGFVIDKFPISRPNLTFSTLTVSNMSPEDSSIYLCSVARDRDNEKLFFGSGTQLSVL.

This chain links TRBV5-6 with TRBJ1-2; possibly TRBD1 for D (5 bases). CDR3 length: 14 residues. The germline CDR1 and CDR2 sequences are SGHDT and YYEEEE. With 0 bases removed from V and 3 bases from J, the gap between germline ends came to 9 bases. CDR3 coding DNA: TGTGCCAGCAGCTTGGGCAGGGACGACTATGGCTACACCTTC. Residues: CASSLGRDDYGYTF.

This rearrangement joins TRBV11-3 to TRBJ2-3; 9 nucleotides agree with TRBD1. Germline CDR1 is SGHNT and CDR2 is YENEEA. After removal of 8 bases from V and 0 bases from J, the junction contained 12 bases not matched to a gene. The CDR3 is 17 residues long. The CDR3 nucleotides read TGTGCCAGCGCATTAAGGTTGGGACAGGGAAGCACAGATACGCAGTATTTT. It specifies CASALRLGQGSTDTQYF.

This clonotype was recorded a few times. The V and J genes are TRBV7-3 and TRBJ2-1; D gene ambiguous. V was pared by 5 bases and J by 10 bases, with 18 bases between. CDR3 size: 14 residues. Germline CDR1 is SGHTA and CDR2 is FQGTGA. Here the CDR3 DNA reads TGTGCCAGCAGCCCCCGTAGCCGAAACGGGGAGCAGTTCTTC. Its translation: CASSPRSRNGEQFF.

This chain joins TRBV28 and TRBJ1-2; D is perhaps TRBD1 (5 bases). Trimming cost V 5 bases and J 11 bases, with 24 bases left between them. CDR3 length: 15 amino acids. Germline CDR1 MDHEN, CDR2 SYDVKM. Here the CDR3 reads CASSIAWGGVQRYTF. Written as DNA, the CDR3 is TGTGCCAGCAGTATTGCTTGGGGCGGGGTGCAGCGGTACACCTTC.

For this clonotype: The junction does not match germline at one end; this may be a read error. The V call is TRBV12-3 or TRBV12-4, the J call TRBJ2-4; tentatively, D is TRBD1 (6 bases). The CDR3 extends over 15 amino acids. The chain's CDR3 is CVSGPRGIPKNIQYF. The DNA of the CDR3 is TGTGTCAGCGGTCCCAGGGGTATACCCAAAAACATTCAGTACTTC.

The chain is built from TRBV6-6 and TRBJ2-5; 7 bases match TRBD1. Trimming cost V 11 bases and J 1 base; bases outside gene matches: 7. Germline loops: CDR1 MNHNY, CDR2 SVGAGI (reference sequence). CDR3 length: 13 residues. CDR3 protein: CAGSTGPQETQYF. The CDR3 nucleotides are TGTGCCGGGTCGACAGGGCCCCAAGAGACCCAGTACTTC.

In its sample, this clonotype was seen a few times. This chain uses TRBV3-1 with TRBJ2-5, with D unresolved. The CDR3 covers 15 residues. Trimming shortened V by 1 base and J by 4 bases, and 13 bases separated the two germline ends. Germline CDR1 is LGHDT and CDR2 is YNNKEL (reference sequence). The CDR3 region has the DNA TGTGCCAGCAGCCAAGGCCGCGGAGTTCGAGAGACCCAGTACTTC. Residues: CASSQGRGVRETQYF.

This clonotype was seen only a few times. The CDR3: CASSQAGGGREETQYF. The CDR3 DNA follows: TGTGCCAGCAGCCAAGCCGGGGGCGGGAGGGAAGAGACCCAGTACTTC. The V gene is TRBV3-1, the J gene TRBJ2-5; 9 bases agree with TRBD2. Germline values: CDR1 LGHDT, CDR2 YNNKEL (reference sequence). The V and J ends lost 1 base and 3 bases, in that order; junction bases with no gene match: 6. The CDR3 has 16 residues.